The 21 T cell receptor beta chains below all came from one sample that was sequenced in a study of shared T cell receptors in the human thymus. Assay used: immunoSEQ multiplex PCR; TCRdb lists only in-frame clones, some missing. The sample records about 730,000 clones, approximately 85% being singletons. These same records also appear under a second study, on human thymus T cells.

Sequenced input: thymocytes. These receptors all stem from a girl younger than two with a congenital heart defect.

The rearrangement uses TRBV4-2 and TRBJ2-1, with 11 bases fitting TRBD2. V shed 4 bases and J 4 bases; nucleotides not matched to a gene: 3. This CDR3 spans 15 amino acids. Germline V gives CDR1 LGHNA, CDR2 YNFKEQ. CDR3 DNA sequence: TGTGCCAGCAGCCTCGCTAGCGGGGGGTACAATGAGCAGTTCTTC. It specifies CASSLASGGYNEQFF.

J is TRBJ2-1 and V is TRBV7-6; a weak D match, TRBD1 (6 bases). The CDR3 covers 19 residues. CDR1 SGHVS and CDR2 FNYEAQ come from the germline V gene. V was shortened by 6 bases and J by 3 bases, with 27 bases between the two germline ends. This CDR3 reads CASSNGTKRMSVRYNEQFF. CDR3 nucleotide sequence: TGTGCCAGCAGTAATGGGACAAAGCGGATGAGCGTCCGCTACAATGAGCAGTTCTTC.

This clone was detected only once. The gene calls are TRBV9 and TRBJ2-7; 12 bases match TRBD1. The V segment lost 0 bases and the J segment 5 bases; nucleotides outside the gene matches: 9. Germline assignment: CDR1 SGDLS and CDR2 YYNGEE. The CDR3 extends over 17 amino acids. This CDR3 reads CASSVGGTGGETDEQYF. Written as DNA, the CDR3 is TGTGCCAGCAGCGTAGGGGGGACAGGGGGCGAAACTGACGAGCAGTACTTC.

V and J are TRBV5-6 and TRBJ2-5; TRBD2 aligns across 9 bases. The J segment lost 3 bases and the V segment lost 4 bases, leaving 19 bases of the junction unmatched. The CDR3 runs 19 residues. The V gene's germline CDR1 is SGHDT and CDR2 YYEEEE. The CDR3 region is CASSGGEGLSGGPEETQYF. The CDR3 region has the DNA TGTGCCAGCAGCGGGGGGGAAGGACTAAGCGGGGGGCCAGAAGAGACCCAGTACTTC.

This chain uses TRBV2 with TRBJ2-1, with 8 bases fitting TRBD1. Germline V lookup: CDR1 SNHLY, CDR2 FYNNEI. The CDR3 has 16 amino acids. Trimming cost V 6 bases and J 0 bases; bases outside gene matches: 7. The DNA of the CDR3 is TGTGCCAGCAGGAACAGGGGGGCCAGCTCCTACAATGAGCAGTTCTTC. As protein: CASRNRGASSYNEQFF.

The CDR3 DNA follows: TGCGCCATCCTAGGGGGCTCGAACACTGAAGCTTTCTTT. Residues: CAILGGSNTEAFF. This chain joins TRBV10-2 and TRBJ1-1; 7 bases fit TRBD1. V shed 10 bases, J shed 1 base, and the junction held 6 bases outside the gene matches. Germline CDR1 WSHSY, CDR2 SAAADI. The CDR3 has 13 amino acids.

The V call is TRBV15, the J call TRBJ2-7, with 12 bases aligning to TRBD2. The germline gives CDR1 LNHNV, CDR2 YYDKDF (reference sequence). There are 14 residues in the CDR3. Losses at the gene ends were 5 bases for V and 4 bases for J; bases not matched to a gene: 3. The CDR3 bases are TGTGCCACCAGCTGGCTAGCGGGGGGGTACGAGCAGTACTTC. Amino acid sequence: CATSWLAGGYEQYF.

The rearrangement joins TRBV5-4 to TRBJ2-3, with a tentative D call TRBD2 (6 bases). Trimming shortened V by 4 bases and J by 7 bases, and 10 bases separated the two germline ends. CDR1 SGHNT and CDR2 YYREEE come from the germline V gene (reference sequence). The CDR3 spans 12 residues. The CDR3 region has the DNA TGTGCCAGCAGCGGCCTAGCGAATACGCAGTATTTT. Amino acid sequence: CASSGLANTQYF.

The chain recombines TRBV28 with TRBJ1-2; 10 positions match TRBD1. Looked up from germline, CDR1 is MDHEN and CDR2 is SYDVKM. V was pared by 2 bases and J by 8 bases, with 17 bases of the junction left unmatched. This CDR3 contains 18 residues. This CDR3 reads CASSLGGSRGQGFEGYTF. The CDR3 DNA follows: TGTGCCAGCAGTTTAGGCGGTTCTAGGGGACAGGGGTTCGAGGGCTACACCTTC.

The V gene is TRBV6-5, the J gene TRBJ1-1; D unresolved. V was shortened by 6 bases and J by 3 bases, with 14 bases between the two germline ends. From germline, CDR1 is MNHEY and CDR2 SVGAGI. CDR3 size: 14 residues. The CDR3 DNA is TGTGCCAGCAGCAACGCCCCGGTTTACACTGAAGCTTTCTTT. This codes for CASSNAPVYTEAFF.

This chain uses TRBV6-1 with TRBJ2-1, with D tentatively TRBD2 (5 bases). V dropped 4 bases and J dropped 2 bases, with 18 bases sitting between them. Germline assignment: CDR1 MNHNS and CDR2 SASEGT. The CDR3 has 17 residues. CDR3 sequence: CASSARTRAAPYNEQFF. As DNA, the CDR3 is TGTGCCAGCAGTGCTCGCACGCGGGCGGCTCCCTACAATGAGCAGTTCTTC.

The chain uses TRBV5-4 and TRBJ1-2; 7 positions match TRBD1. CDR1 and CDR2 from the germline V gene are SGHNT and YYREEE (reference sequence). The CDR3 has 15 amino acids. The junction had 9 bases not matched to a gene; V was cut back by 4 bases and J by 3 bases. The CDR3 DNA reads as TGTGCCAGCAGCGAGGATCGGACAGGACACTATGGCTACACCTTC. Translated: CASSEDRTGHYGYTF.

V and J are TRBV11-2 and TRBJ1-2; TRBD1 might be the D (5 bases). This CDR3 is built from 14 residues. V lost 6 bases to trimming and J lost 8 bases, with 19 bases between them. Germline V gives CDR1 SGHAT, CDR2 FQNNGV. CDR3 residues: CASRGLMVRGGYTF. In nucleotides, the CDR3 is TGTGCCAGCAGGGGTCTGATGGTCCGGGGGGGCTACACCTTC. Full variable domain (outside the CDR3, taken from reference TRBV11-2 and TRBJ1-2): EAGVAQSPRYKIIEKRQSVAFWCNPISGHATLYWYQQILGQGPKLLIQFQNNGVVDDSQLPKDRFSAERLKGVDSTLKIQPAKLEDSAVYLCASRGLMVRGGYTFGSGTRLTVV.

The rearrangement uses TRBV11-2 and TRBJ1-1; D is perhaps TRBD1 (5 bases). Trimming removed 6 bases at V and 1 base at J, with 18 bases between. The CDR3 is 16 amino acids. Germline V gene lookup returns CDR1 SGHAT and CDR2 FQNNGV. The CDR3 protein is CASSPTESTANTEAFF. CDR3 coding DNA: TGTGCCAGCAGTCCGACAGAATCCACTGCGAACACTGAAGCTTTCTTT.

This chain connects TRBV10-3 to TRBJ1-1, with no clear D. The V end was cut by 2 bases, the J end by 0 bases, with 13 bases between. The CDR3 has 16 amino acids. Germline values: CDR1 ENHRY, CDR2 SYGVKD. This CDR3 is CAISEELGQLNTEAFF. CDR3 nucleotides: TGTGCCATCAGTGAGGAGCTAGGCCAACTGAACACTGAAGCTTTCTTT.

The chain combines TRBV4-2 with TRBJ2-7, with 7 positions matching TRBD1. V lost 4 bases and J lost 2; bases outside the gene matches: 5. Germline V gene data show CDR1 as LGHNA and CDR2 as YNFKEQ. This CDR3 region has 14 residues. CDR3 loop: CASSPRDSAYEQYF. CDR3 DNA sequence: TGTGCCAGCAGCCCGAGGGACAGTGCCTACGAGCAGTACTTC.

The chain couples TRBV4-3 to TRBJ1-1; D unresolved. Germline CDR1 and CDR2: LGHNA and YSLEER. Trimming stripped 5 bases from V and 0 bases from J, with 10 bases between. The CDR3 is made up of 14 amino acids. For the CDR3, the DNA is TGCGCCAGCAGCGAAGCCCTATTGAACACTGAAGCTTTCTTT. Translated, it gives CASSEALLNTEAFF.

The rearrangement uses TRBV5-6 and TRBJ1-6, with 8 positions matching TRBD1. This CDR3 contains 16 residues. The V segment lost 3 bases and the J segment 7 bases; nucleotides outside the gene matches: 9. CDR1 SGHDT and CDR2 YYEEEE come from the germline V gene. The CDR3 reads CASSYHWTGRNSPLHF. As DNA, the CDR3 is TGTGCCAGCAGCTATCATTGGACAGGGCGGAATTCACCCCTCCACTTT.

As DNA, the CDR3 is TGCGCCAGCAGCTTTTGGGGAGACTACACCGGGGAGCTGTTTTTT. Translating gives CASSFWGDYTGELFF. The V call is TRBV5-1, the J call TRBJ2-2; TRBD2 is a possible D gene (5 bases). The V end lost 2 bases, the J end lost 3 bases, and 11 bases lay between the germline ends. The CDR3 consists of 15 residues. Germline CDR1 and CDR2: SGHRS and YFSETQ.

The V gene is TRBV11-2, the J gene TRBJ1-6; maybe TRBD1 (5 bases). CDR1 and CDR2 (germline): SGHAT, FQNNGV. This CDR3 region has 15 residues. Trimming left V 2 bases short and J 6 bases short, with 11 bases between. CDR3 protein: CASSLFGQGNSPLHF. CDR3 bases: TGTGCCAGCAGCTTATTCGGGCAGGGTAATTCACCCCTCCACTTT.

CDR3 residues: CASSLTAGESSGANVLTF. CDR3 nucleotides: TGTGCCAGCAGCTTAACGGCAGGGGAGAGCTCTGGGGCCAACGTCCTGACTTTC. The chain couples TRBV7-9 to TRBJ2-6; D is perhaps TRBD1 (6 bases). Germline V lookup: CDR1 SEHNR, CDR2 FQNEAQ (reference sequence). Trimming removed 2 bases from V and 0 bases from J, with 14 bases in between. The CDR3 spans 18 residues.